In its sample, the clone carrying this TCR beta chain was seen a few times. Germline V gene data show CDR1 as MNHNY and CDR2 as SVGAGI (reference sequence). Trimming stripped 8 bases from V and 8 bases from J, with 13 bases between. CDR3 length equals 13 residues. The data derive from a study of blood T cell repertoires in COVID-19. Looking at the study overall: Italy, Spain and the United States were the sources of the convalescent and acute COVID-19 samples. T cells, B-cell-depleted T cells, or PBMCs provided the cDNA or gDNA that served as material.

Source study methods: Reference gene primer amplification in the assay estimated nucleated cell counts. Only in-frame clones appear in the TCRdb table, and some are missing; sequencing was by immunoSEQ multiplex PCR. That table is the source of V, J and clone size, and D and trimming were worked out from the DNA. Found here are 150,000 to 200,000 clones, around 84% of them singletons; the top ten hold about 15%. One Seattle source followed patients from active infection through their disease course. The receptor's source is a woman aged 70 to 79 with COVID-19, enrolled during active disease. The V and J genes are TRBV6-6 and TRBJ1-6, with D tentatively TRBD1 (5 bases). Sequencing used peripheral blood. CDR3 in amino acids: CASRRGLDSPLHF. The CDR3 DNA sequence: TGTGCCAGCCGGAGGGGCCTGGATTCACCCCTCCACTTT.